The clone carrying this T cell receptor (beta chain) was observed a single time. Its specificity is unknown. CDR1 is SGHRS and CDR2 is YFSETQ in the germline V gene. The V and J ends lost 1 base and 6 bases respectively, with 13 bases between them. The CDR3 extends over 14 amino acids. The data stem from a study of cytomegalovirus exposure and HLA in healthy donors. The study's findings and limits: The classifier reportedly diagnosed cytomegalovirus status with high sensitivity and specificity. Most TCR sequences proved rare, with some public TCRs found in many donors. Association of a missense DCLRE1C variant with TCR beta V- and J-gene trimming was reported in a later analysis. TCR beta V segments were, for the most part, productive about 87% or about 30% of the time in an earlier analysis.

In the PCR, 60 Vbeta and 13 Jbeta primers were used. Some clones are missing from TCRdb's copy, which holds only in-frame ones; the method was immunoSEQ multiplex PCR. In the table there are over 100,000 clones, 70% to 80% of which are singletons. V usage is TRBV5-1 and J usage is TRBJ1-1; D is possibly TRBD1 (5 bases). The source of this sequence is a human donor in good health. Source material: PBMCs. DNA for the CDR3: TGCGCCAGCAGCTTGAGCCCGGGGGGATCTGAAGCTTTCTTT. Its protein product is CASSLSPGGSEAFF.